This T cell receptor (beta chain) was identified during a study of T-cell reconstitution after alpha-beta-depleted transplantation in children. A TCRbeta library incorporating unique molecular identifiers was prepared. TCRdb fed the PCR reads into MiXCR, producing one record per CDR3 protein. This sample has about 200,000 distinct CDR3 sequences, with roughly 15% found just once. The receptor's source is a human donor who donated a stem cell graft to a child with acute lymphoblastic leukemia. This specimen was PBMCs from the stem cell graft donor, taken from the stem cell graft.

This CDR3 reads CSVGNEGNEQFF. The CDR3 DNA reads TGCAGCGTGGGTAATGAGGGCAATGAGCAGTTCTTC. The chain joins TRBV29-1 to TRBJ2-1; D is perhaps TRBD2 (5 bases). CDR1 SQVTM and CDR2 ANQGSEA come from the germline V gene. V was clipped by 6 bases and J by 6 bases, with 12 bases between them. The CDR3 loop spans 12 amino acids.